Each of the 23 T cell receptor beta chains below was sequenced from the same sample in a study of blood T cell repertoires in COVID-19. Clones were sequenced by immunoSEQ multiplex PCR, and TCRdb holds only the in-frame ones, with some missing. The data hold 310,000 or so clones, with approximately 93% observed a single time. The sample was peripheral blood. Receptor source: a woman aged 25 to 39 with COVID-19, enrolled during active disease.

This clone was observed a single time. This chain joins TRBV10-3 and TRBJ2-5; 8 bases are a match to TRBD1. The CDR3 extends over 13 amino acids. The germline CDR1 and CDR2 sequences are ENHRY and SYGVKD. The trim removed 6 bases at V and 5 bases at J, leaving 5 bases unmatched. Here the CDR3 DNA reads TGTGCCATCAGGGGACAGGAGGGGGAGACCCAGTACTTC. Its translation is CAIRGQEGETQYF.

The chain links TRBV27 to TRBJ2-3; 10 positions match TRBD2. Trimming at V came to 7 bases and at J to 3 bases, leaving 13 bases not matched to a gene. The germline CDR1 and CDR2 sequences are MNHEY and SMNVEV (reference sequence). The CDR3 is 17 amino acids. The CDR3 reads CASTPASGLARTDTQYF. The CDR3 region has the DNA TGTGCCAGCACCCCCGCGTCGGGACTAGCGAGAACAGATACGCAGTATTTT.

This rearrangement joins TRBV7-2 to TRBJ1-2; TRBD1 is a possible D gene (6 bases). Deletions cut 3 bases from V and 5 bases from J, with 10 bases between. Germline V gives CDR1 SGHTA, CDR2 FQGNSA. CDR3 length: 13 amino acids. The CDR3 bases are TGTGCCAGCAGCTTGAGGGGGGGATATGGCTACACCTTC. The encoded protein is CASSLRGGYGYTF. Full variable domain (outside the CDR3, taken from reference TRBV7-2 and TRBJ1-2): GAGVSQSPSNKVTEKGKDVELRCDPISGHTALYWYRQSLGQGLEFLIYFQGNSAPDKSGLPSDRFSAERTGGSVSTLTIQRTQQEDSAVYLCASSLRGGYGYTFGSGTRLTVV.

The chain recombines TRBV5-4 with TRBJ2-1; weak D call: TRBD1 (5 bases). This CDR3 is 15 amino acids long. Germline CDR1 and CDR2: SGHNT and YYREEE (reference sequence). V lost 2 bases and J lost 9, with 18 bases in between. CDR3 bases: TGTGCCAGCAGCTTTCAAAGGGGCAAATATGGTGAGCAGTTCTTC. It translates to CASSFQRGKYGEQFF.

This chain uses TRBV11-2 with TRBJ1-2, with unresolved D. Trimming removed 5 bases at V and 5 bases at J, with 21 bases between. In germline, CDR1 is SGHAT, CDR2 FQNNGV. The length of the CDR3 is 16 residues. The CDR3 DNA sequence: TGTGCCAGCAGCCCGACACGTCCCCCAGCCGTATATGGCTACACCTTC. Its translation is CASSPTRPPAVYGYTF.

The V gene is TRBV5-1, the J gene TRBJ2-7, with 7 positions matching TRBD1. Trimming took 4 bases from V and 2 from J; bases not matched to a gene: 6. The CDR3 totals 14 residues. Germline V lookup: CDR1 SGHRS, CDR2 YFSETQ. The CDR3 coding sequence is TGCGCCAGCAGCGTGATACAGGGGCCCTACGAGCAGTACTTC. Translated: CASSVIQGPYEQYF.

The genes are TRBV5-1 and TRBJ1-1, with D possibly matching TRBD1 (5 bases). V lost 4 bases, J lost 1 base, and 14 bases lay in between. Germline CDR1 and CDR2: SGHRS and YFSETQ. The CDR3 is 15 residues long. DNA of the CDR3: TGCGCCAGCAGCCCGCCGGGGGTGGGGAACACTGAAGCTTTCTTT. Protein: CASSPPGVGNTEAFF.

V is TRBV9 and J is TRBJ2-7, with 11 bases identical to TRBD2. The CDR3 loop spans 16 amino acids. Germline CDR1 reads SGDLS; CDR2 reads YYNGEE. V shed 3 bases, J shed 0 bases, and the junction held 5 bases outside the gene matches. CDR3 residues: CASSEGLAELSYEQYF. In DNA, the CDR3 is TGTGCCAGCAGCGAGGGACTAGCGGAACTCTCCTACGAGCAGTACTTC.

The chain combines TRBV5-1 with TRBJ1-3, with a weak D call TRBD1 (5 bases). The CDR3 has 15 residues. Germline V lookup: CDR1 SGHRS, CDR2 YFSETQ. V shed 0 bases and J shed 4 bases, with 11 bases lying between them. The CDR3 DNA reads as TGCGCCAGCAGCTTGGAGGGGTCGGTAGGAAACACCATATATTTT. This encodes CASSLEGSVGNTIYF. Complete variable domain (other parts from reference TRBV5-1 and TRBJ1-3): KAGVTQTPRYLIKTRGQQVTLSCSPISGHRSVSWYQQTPGQGLQFLFEYFSETQRNKGNFPGRFSGRQFSNSRSEMNVSTLELGDSALYLCASSLEGSVGNTIYFGEGSWLTVV.

The chain is built from TRBV5-6 and TRBJ1-2, with TRBD1 as a possible D gene (5 bases). Germline V lookup: CDR1 SGHDT, CDR2 YYEEEE. CDR3 size: 13 residues. The ends were cut back, 1 base at V and 4 bases at J, with 8 bases in the middle. DNA of the CDR3: TGTGCCAGCAGCTTGACAGGATTCTATGGCTACACCTTC. This translates into CASSLTGFYGYTF.

The chain joins TRBV2 to TRBJ1-5; D gene uncertain. Germline values: CDR1 SNHLY, CDR2 FYNNEI. The CDR3 is made up of 15 amino acids. Deletions cut 7 bases from V and 1 base from J, with 14 bases between. CDR3 DNA sequence: TGTGCCAGCAAGGGTCCCGGGGTAAGCAATCAGCCCCAGCATTTT. Its translation: CASKGPGVSNQPQHF.

The chain combines TRBV6-6 with TRBJ2-3; D is undetermined. V gave up 1 base and J gave up 2 bases, with 10 bases separating them. This CDR3 is built from 15 residues. CDR1 MNHNY and CDR2 SVGAGI come from the germline V gene (reference sequence). The DNA of the CDR3 is TGTGCCAGCAGTTACTTCCCGACTTACACAGATACGCAGTATTTT. Its protein is CASSYFPTYTDTQYF.

The J gene is TRBJ2-7, the V gene TRBV6-1; 7 nucleotides line up with TRBD1. CDR1 is MNHNS and CDR2 is SASEGT in the germline V gene. Unmatched junction bases numbered 15, after V lost 0 bases and J lost 7 bases. The CDR3 consists of 17 residues. In DNA, the CDR3 is TGTGCCAGCAGTGAAGCCGACGCCCTCGGACAGGCTCGAGAGCAGTACTTC. Amino acids: CASSEADALGQAREQYF.

This sequence joins TRBV5-1 and TRBJ2-7, with TRBD2 matching 11 bases. Germline V gene data show CDR1 as SGHRS and CDR2 as YFSETQ. This CDR3 is 16 amino acids long. V lost 0 bases, J lost 2 bases, and 4 bases stayed unmatched. The CDR3 DNA reads TGCGCCAGCAGCTTGGCCACTAGCGGGGGCGCCTACGAGCAGTACTTC. This translates into CASSLATSGGAYEQYF. The complete variable domain, with remaining parts taken from reference TRBV5-1 and TRBJ2-7, reads KAGVTQTPRYLIKTRGQQVTLSCSPISGHRSVSWYQQTPGQGLQFLFEYFSETQRNKGNFPGRFSGRQFSNSRSEMNVSTLELGDSALYLCASSLATSGGAYEQYFGPGTRLTVT.

The CDR3 region has the DNA TGTGCCAGCAGCCAAGGGGCCGATTCACCCCTCCACTTT. It is translated as CASSQGADSPLHF. The rearrangement joins TRBV3-1 (or the pseudogene TRBV3-2) to TRBJ1-6; D gene unclear. Trimming shortened V by 1 base and J by 8 bases, and 6 bases separated the two germline ends. The CDR3 runs to 13 residues. Germline lookup yields CDR1 LGHDT and CDR2 YNNKEL (reference sequence).

The chain is built from TRBV7-2 and TRBJ1-6, with D tentatively TRBD1 (5 bases). The CDR3 totals 15 residues. Between the trimmed V and J ends, which lost 2 bases and 8 bases, there was a span of 13 bases. Germline CDR1 SGHTA, CDR2 FQGNSA. The DNA of the CDR3 is TGTGCCAGCAGCTTAAGGATGACAGTCGATTCACCCCTCCACTTT. Translated, it gives CASSLRMTVDSPLHF.

The chain employs TRBV7-3 and TRBJ1-2, with TRBD1 matching over 9 bases. The junction had 9 bases not matched to a gene; V was cut back by 2 bases and J by 8 bases. The CDR3 sequence is 15 residues long. The germline V gene has CDR1 SGHTA and CDR2 FQGTGA. CDR3 sequence: CASSLHPGQGDGYTF. CDR3 nucleotides: TGTGCCAGCAGCTTACACCCGGGACAGGGCGACGGCTACACCTTC.

The genes are TRBV18 and TRBJ2-5, with TRBD1 matching over 8 bases. The V gene's germline CDR1 is KGHSH and CDR2 LQKENI. J lost 5 bases, V lost 6 bases, and 11 bases had no gene match. This CDR3 spans 15 amino acids. CDR3 nucleotides: TGTGCCAGCTCGCGTACCGGGACAGGAGGCGAGACCCAGTACTTC. This encodes CASSRTGTGGETQYF. Full variable domain (remainder filled in from reference TRBV18 and TRBJ2-5): NAGVMQNPRHLVRRRGQEARLRCSPMKGHSHVYWYRQLPEEGLKFMVYLQKENIIDESGMPKERFSAEFPKEGPSILRIQQVVRGDSAAYFCASSRTGTGGETQYFGPGTRLLVL.

The J gene is TRBJ1-6, the V gene TRBV3-1 (or the pseudogene TRBV3-2); D gene ambiguous. Trimming took off 1 base at V and 10 bases at J, with 11 bases between the two ends. Germline V gives CDR1 LGHDT, CDR2 YNNKEL (reference sequence). The CDR3 contains 14 residues. The CDR3 nucleotides are TGTGCCAGCAGCCAAGTAGGGTCGGGGTCACCCCTCCACTTT. Protein: CASSQVGSGSPLHF.

The genes are TRBV5-1 and TRBJ2-3; 9 bases fit TRBD1. CDR3 size: 15 residues. V shed 4 bases and J 3 bases; nucleotides not matched to a gene: 6. From germline, CDR1 is SGHRS and CDR2 YFSETQ. For the CDR3, the DNA is TGCGCCAGCAGCGCCCGGGACAGGGTGACAGATACGCAGTATTTT. It encodes CASSARDRVTDTQYF.

The chain employs TRBV3-1 (or the pseudogene TRBV3-2) and TRBJ2-5; tentative D call: TRBD2 (5 bases). Germline values: CDR1 LGHDT, CDR2 YNNKEL (reference sequence). The CDR3 is 14 amino acids. V lost 3 bases, J lost 1 base, and 9 bases lay in between. CDR3 in amino acids: CASSHKDSQETQYF. The CDR3 coding sequence is TGTGCCAGCAGCCACAAGGACTCCCAAGAGACCCAGTACTTC.

This chain joins TRBV9 and TRBJ2-2; D remains ambiguous. V was pared by 4 bases and J by 4 bases, with 5 bases between. The CDR3 is 12 amino acids. The V gene's germline CDR1 is SGDLS and CDR2 YYNGEE. CDR3 sequence: CASSTFTGELFF. CDR3 in DNA: TGTGCCAGCAGCACTTTCACCGGGGAGCTGTTTTTT. Filled out from reference TRBV9 and TRBJ2-2, the complete variable domain reads DSGVTQTPKHLITATGQRVTLRCSPRSGDLSVYWYQQSLDQGLQFLIQYYNGEERAKGNILERFSAQQFPDLHSELNLSSLELGDSALYFCASSTFTGELFFGEGSRLTVL.

This sequence joins TRBV30 and TRBJ2-7; 9 positions agree with TRBD1. Per germline, CDR1 GTSNPN and CDR2 SVGIG (reference sequence). V lost 4 bases, J lost 5 bases, and 6 bases stayed unmatched. This CDR3 has 13 amino acids. The DNA for the CDR3 is TGTGCCTGGACGGGACAGGGTAGGAACGAGCAGTACTTC. It is translated as CAWTGQGRNEQYF.